The next 7 T cell receptor beta chains were all read from a single sample in a study of OX40 agonist ivuxolimab in advanced cancers. Data came from immunoSEQ multiplex PCR; TCRdb stores just in-frame clones and leaves some out. The table has roughly 15,000 clones, about 82% seen once. The sequencing here drew on CD4+ or CD8+ T cells sorted from blood, taken in a trial of the OX40 agonist ivuxolimab. The origin of the receptors is an adult with an advanced solid tumor such as melanoma, head and neck, liver or kidney cancer.

The chain combines TRBV4-1 with TRBJ2-7; D tentatively fits TRBD1 or TRBD2 (5 bases each). V was cut by 4 bases and J by 0 bases, with 13 bases left in between. This CDR3 comprises 15 residues. CDR1 MGHRA and CDR2 YSYEKL come from the germline V gene. Written as DNA, the CDR3 is TGCGCCAGCAGCCCGGGGCCTTCTAGCTCCTACGAGCAGTACTTC. This gives the protein CASSPGPSSSYEQYF.

The genes are TRBV7-9 and TRBJ1-1, with D uncertain. V gave up 4 bases and J gave up 5 bases, with 8 bases separating them. The CDR3 spans 12 residues. The V gene's germline CDR1 is SEHNR and CDR2 FQNEAQ (reference sequence). The DNA of the CDR3 is TGTGCCAGCAGCTCCCCCCCAACTGAAGCTTTCTTT. Its protein is CASSSPPTEAFF.

The genes are TRBV27 and TRBJ2-7; D assignment may be TRBD1 or TRBD2 (6 bases each). V shed 1 base and J shed 7 bases, with 8 bases lying between them. The germline gives CDR1 MNHEY, CDR2 SMNVEV (reference sequence). The CDR3 is 12 amino acids. The CDR3 loop is CASSLLGGEQYF. In DNA form, the CDR3 reads TGTGCCAGCAGTTTATTAGGGGGGGAGCAGTACTTC.

J is TRBJ1-4 and V is TRBV6-5, with a tentative D call TRBD1 (5 bases). This CDR3 is built from 15 residues. Germline CDR1 MNHEY, CDR2 SVGAGI. The V and J ends lost 0 bases and 2 bases respectively, with 7 bases between them. Written as DNA, the CDR3 is TGTGCCAGCAGTTACTCGTCAGGGACTAATGAAAAACTGTTTTTT. Protein product: CASSYSSGTNEKLFF.

A note on this clone: At one end the junction does not follow the germline gene, possibly because of a read error. The chain joins TRBV10-3 to TRBJ2-1; TRBD2 might be the D (5 bases). From germline, CDR1 is ENHRY and CDR2 SYGVKD. The CDR3 extends over 14 amino acids. The CDR3 sequence is CASSPRRAYNEQFF. CDR3 DNA sequence: TGTGCCAGCAGTCCCCGGCGGGCCTACAATGAGCAGTTCTTC.

This clone is a singleton in its sample. This sequence joins TRBV7-2 and TRBJ1-1; D not resolved. Trimming cost V 1 base and J 0 bases, with 6 bases left between them. This CDR3 is built from 14 residues. Per germline, CDR1 SGHTA and CDR2 FQGNSA. This chain's CDR3 is CASSLVSLNTEAFF. CDR3 DNA: TGTGCCAGCAGCTTAGTTTCGCTGAACACTGAAGCTTTCTTT. The full variable domain, its missing parts supplied by reference TRBV7-2 and TRBJ1-1, is GAGVSQSPSNKVTEKGKDVELRCDPISGHTALYWYRQSLGQGLEFLIYFQGNSAPDKSGLPSDRFSAERTGGSVSTLTIQRTQQEDSAVYLCASSLVSLNTEAFFGQGTRLTVV.

This clone has only one observation. This chain links TRBV6-5 with TRBJ1-2, with D uncertain. V lost 0 bases, J lost 3 bases, and 5 bases lay in between. CDR1 is MNHEY and CDR2 is SVGAGI in the germline V gene. This CDR3 has 13 amino acids. The CDR3 sequence: CASSYSLDYGYTF. CDR3 nucleotides: TGTGCCAGCAGTTACTCGTTAGACTATGGCTACACCTTC.